One sample yielded the 20 T cell receptor beta chains listed below, sequenced in a study of T cell repertoires in urothelial bladder cancer. Sequencing used immunoSEQ multiplex PCR; TCRdb keeps in-frame clones, though not all of them. The profile covers under 15,000 clones, with 66% appearing a single time and about 8.9% taken by the ten largest. The sample taken for sequencing was tumor-infiltrating cells from bladder cancer. The receptors stem from a human donor with urothelial carcinoma.

The sample holds one count of this clone. The rearrangement links TRBV7-9 to TRBJ2-7, with TRBD1 identical over 9 bases. Germline V gives CDR1 SEHNR, CDR2 FQNEAQ (reference sequence). The CDR3 has 16 amino acids. Losses at the gene ends were 1 base for V and 2 bases for J; bases not matched to a gene: 6. CDR3 nucleotides: TGTGCCAGCAGCTTAGTAGGACAGGGGAAAGCCTACGAGCAGTACTTC. This codes for CASSLVGQGKAYEQYF.

The chain is built from TRBV7-2 and TRBJ1-1; no clear D. CDR1 is SGHTA and CDR2 is FQGNSA in the germline V gene. There are 13 residues in the CDR3. Trimming left V 4 bases short and J 9 bases short, with 15 bases between. CDR3 DNA sequence: TGTGCCAGCAGCTCCGCCCGGACTGGGAAAGCTTTCTTT. This gives the protein CASSSARTGKAFF.

V is TRBV6-6 and J is TRBJ1-4; 10 positions agree with TRBD1. Per germline, CDR1 MNHNY and CDR2 SVGAGI (reference sequence). V shed 7 bases, J shed 10 bases, and the junction held 6 bases outside the gene matches. The CDR3 consists of 13 residues. CDR3 in amino acids: CASTGQGGGKLFF. The DNA of the CDR3 is TGTGCCAGCACCGGACAGGGGGGGGGAAAACTGTTTTTT.

V is TRBV30 and J is TRBJ1-4, with 7 bases fitting TRBD1. With V trimmed by 3 bases and J by 4 bases, 2 bases remained unmatched. This CDR3 spans 13 amino acids. Germline CDR1 and CDR2: GTSNPN and SVGIG (reference sequence). The chain's CDR3 is CAWRGDSNEKLFF. For the CDR3, the DNA is TGTGCCTGGAGAGGGGACAGTAATGAAAAACTGTTTTTT.

The chain joins TRBV4-2 to TRBJ1-6, with D perhaps matching TRBD1 (5 bases). The CDR3 consists of 15 residues. Trimming cost V 0 bases and J 4 bases, with 7 bases left between them. CDR1 is LGHNA, CDR2 YNFKEQ, per germline. The chain's CDR3 is CASSQDGGYNSPLHF. The CDR3 DNA is TGTGCCAGCAGCCAAGATGGGGGGTATAATTCACCCCTCCACTTT.

The rearrangement joins TRBV7-3 to TRBJ1-2; D uncertain. CDR1 is SGHTA, CDR2 FQGTGA, per germline. V lost 5 bases and J 6 bases, leaving 16 bases between the germline ends. There are 14 residues in the CDR3. CDR3 residues: CASSPLGGPNGYTF. DNA for the CDR3: TGTGCCAGCAGCCCCCTGGGAGGTCCCAATGGCTACACCTTC.

The chain combines TRBV21-1 with TRBJ2-7; TRBD2, the table's D call, lacks a check against the DNA. TRBV21-1 has pseudogene status. The CDR3 spans 14 residues. CDR3 nucleotides: TGTGCCAGCAGCAACGATGGGGGGAAGTACGAGCAGTACTTC. This codes for CASSNDGGKYEQYF.

This clone qualifies as medium-sized. This sequence joins TRBV7-9 and TRBJ1-4; 7 bases fit TRBD1. The length of the CDR3 is 14 residues. The V gene's germline CDR1 is SEHNR and CDR2 FQNEAQ (reference sequence). The J segment lost 5 bases and the V segment lost 2 bases, leaving 2 bases of the junction unmatched. The CDR3 DNA sequence: TGTGCCAGCAGCTTAAGGGACAGAAATGAAAAACTGTTTTTT. Translation: CASSLRDRNEKLFF.

The rearrangement joins TRBV5-6 to TRBJ1-1; 7 bases agree with TRBD1. J gave up 4 bases and V 5 bases, and 14 bases lay outside the gene matches. Germline V gene sequence: CDR1 SGHDT, CDR2 YYEEEE. CDR3 size: 16 residues. The CDR3 nucleotides are TGTGCCAGCAGTCGAGGGGGCTGGGATTCGGGCACTGAAGCTTTCTTT. It codes for CASSRGGWDSGTEAFF.

In this sample, this clone turned up a few times. This CDR3 is also generated by other DNA sequences in the sample. This chain connects TRBV7-2 to TRBJ2-2; the D gene is possibly TRBD1 (6 bases). Trimming left V 5 bases short and J 6 bases short, with 19 bases between. This CDR3 contains 16 residues. Germline values: CDR1 SGHTA, CDR2 FQGNSA. CDR3 loop: CASSPPVASGAGELFF. DNA for the CDR3: TGTGCCAGCAGCCCCCCCGTTGCGTCAGGGGCCGGGGAGCTGTTTTTT.

This chain connects TRBV5-6 to TRBJ1-1; the D gene is possibly TRBD1 (6 bases). The CDR3 has 14 residues. Deletions cut 2 bases from V and 3 bases from J, with 11 bases between. The germline V gene encodes CDR1 SGHDT and CDR2 YYEEEE. DNA for the CDR3: TGTGCCAGCAGCTTACAGGGAAGGGACACTGAAGCTTTCTTT. It codes for CASSLQGRDTEAFF.

The gene calls are TRBV11-3 and TRBJ2-7; 7 bases agree with TRBD1. This CDR3 spans 15 amino acids. Germline assignment: CDR1 SGHNT and CDR2 YENEEA. V trimming: 3 bases; J trimming: 6 bases; junction bases outside the gene matches: 11. In DNA, the CDR3 is TGTGCCAGCAGCTTCGCGTTCATGACAGGGAGCGAGCAGTACTTC. Its protein product is CASSFAFMTGSEQYF.

The table lists this clone with a count of one. The CDR3 protein is CASSLEGRNTEAFF. The CDR3 nucleotides are TGTGCCAGCAGCTTAGAGGGAAGGAACACTGAAGCTTTCTTT. The genes are TRBV7-3 and TRBJ1-1; no reliable D call. V lost 2 bases and J 1 base, leaving 8 bases between the germline ends. The CDR3 sequence is 14 residues long. Germline V CDR1 and CDR2: SGHTA, FQGTGA. Using reference TRBV7-3 and TRBJ1-1 for the parts outside the CDR3, the full variable domain is GAGVSQTPSNKVTEKGKYVELRCDPISGHTALYWYRQSLGQGPEFLIYFQGTGAADDSGLPNDRFFAVRPEGSVSTLKIQRTERGDSAVYLCASSLEGRNTEAFFGQGTRLTVV.

This clone turned up a few times. The J gene is TRBJ2-7, the V gene TRBV11-3; a possible D gene is TRBD1 (5 bases). Germline CDR1 is SGHNT and CDR2 is YENEEA. The CDR3 is 16 amino acids. The V and J ends lost 1 base and 0 bases respectively, with 13 bases between them. This chain's CDR3 is CASSLAGWGTSYEQYF. The CDR3 DNA reads TGTGCCAGCAGCTTAGCAGGGTGGGGTACCTCCTACGAGCAGTACTTC.

By its share, this clone is medium-sized. The gene calls are TRBV21-1 and TRBJ2-3; the table's D call, TRBD1, has no DNA check behind it. TRBV21-1 is termed a pseudogene. The CDR3 consists of 14 residues. CDR3 coding DNA: TGTGCCAGCAGCACACAGGGGGTCAAAGATACGCAGTATTTT. It codes for CASSTQGVKDTQYF.

The V call is TRBV27, the J call TRBJ2-1; 9 nucleotides line up with TRBD2. Germline lookup yields CDR1 MNHEY and CDR2 SMNVEV (reference sequence). J lost 4 bases, V lost 5 bases, and 9 bases had no gene match. This CDR3 comprises 16 residues. The CDR3 loop is CASSPLASGVYNEQFF. The CDR3 DNA sequence: TGTGCCAGCAGTCCCCTAGCTAGCGGGGTTTACAATGAGCAGTTCTTC.

The count of this clone is one. The gene calls are TRBV5-8 and TRBJ1-4; tentatively, D is TRBD1 (5 bases). The germline gives CDR1 SGHTS, CDR2 YDEGEE. This CDR3 region has 16 residues. The V gene lost 7 bases and the J gene lost 5 bases, with 21 bases spanning the gap. The CDR3 DNA is TGTGCCAGCCATAAAGTCGGGGACGGTGAGAATGAAAAACTGTTTTTT. Encoded protein: CASHKVGDGENEKLFF.

This clone showed up just a few times. The chain links TRBV6-5 to TRBJ2-5; D may be TRBD1 (6 bases). Germline CDR1 and CDR2: MNHEY and SVGAGI. The CDR3 sequence is 15 residues long. V gave up 0 bases and J gave up 3 bases, with 11 bases separating them. Here the CDR3 reads CASSYSWQGKETQYF. The CDR3 bases are TGTGCCAGCAGTTACTCGTGGCAGGGGAAAGAGACCCAGTACTTC.

The chain combines TRBV4-1 with TRBJ2-3; TRBD1 matches at 7 bases. V was clipped by 0 bases and J by 3 bases; unmatched bases: 9. The germline gives CDR1 MGHRA, CDR2 YSYEKL. There are 17 residues in the CDR3. The CDR3: CASSQDTAGGKTDTQYF. In DNA form, the CDR3 reads TGCGCCAGCAGCCAAGATACGGCAGGGGGAAAGACAGATACGCAGTATTTT.

The chain links TRBV19 to TRBJ2-3; 9 bases align to TRBD2. The CDR3 has 14 amino acids. J lost 1 base, V lost 9 bases, and 5 bases had no gene match. CDR1 and CDR2 from the germline V gene are LNHDA and SQIVND (reference sequence). Here the CDR3 reads CASRSSGGTDTQYF. The CDR3 DNA reads TGTGCCAGCCGTTCTAGCGGGGGCACAGATACGCAGTATTTT.